This TCR beta chain was sequenced in a study of T-cell memory formation after mild COVID-19. V lost 0 bases to trimming and J lost 3 bases, with 12 bases between them. Germline CDR1 is SGDLS and CDR2 is YYNGEE. The CDR3 spans 15 residues. TCR alpha and TCR beta cDNA libraries carrying sample barcodes and UMIs were produced by 5'RACE using constant-segment primers. In TCRdb, the 5' RACE reads were re-called with MiXCR into one record per CDR3 protein. The data hold roughly 400,000 distinct CDR3 sequences, with approximately 25% observed a single time. The sequence came from an adult woman who had mild COVID-19 (a few samples of this study predate the infection). Cell type and time point are not known. Sequences were obtained from PBMCs or a T cell subset sorted from them (not recorded which). The rearrangement links TRBV9 to TRBJ1-2; no firm D call. The CDR3 is CASSVVPDPYYGYTF. In nucleotides, the CDR3 is TGTGCCAGCAGCGTAGTCCCCGACCCATACTATGGCTACACCTTC.